Detailed here is one TCR beta chain. Its antigen is currently unknown. This sample was included in a study of post-analysis software for immune sequencing data. General observations from the study: A handful of TRBV segments appeared more often in patients than in controls, and TRBV5-6, TRBV5-1 and TRBV20-1 were among these.

Trimming took 0 bases from V and 0 from J, leaving 9 bases between them. The CDR3 is 16 amino acids. CDR1 LGHDT and CDR2 YNNKEL come from the germline V gene (reference sequence). Unique-molecular-identifier-tagged TCR beta cDNA libraries were used. Via MiXCR, TCRdb re-called the PCR reads, giving one row per CDR3 protein. Among approximately 730,000 distinct CDR3 sequences listed, 35% to 55% were seen once. This chain connects TRBV3-1 to TRBJ2-1; D call uncertain. The TCR comes from a girl aged 5-17 years with multiple sclerosis. Sample: blood. Here the CDR3 reads CASSQEFRSSYNEQFF. CDR3 coding DNA: TGTGCCAGCAGCCAAGAGTTTAGGAGCTCCTACAATGAGCAGTTCTTC.